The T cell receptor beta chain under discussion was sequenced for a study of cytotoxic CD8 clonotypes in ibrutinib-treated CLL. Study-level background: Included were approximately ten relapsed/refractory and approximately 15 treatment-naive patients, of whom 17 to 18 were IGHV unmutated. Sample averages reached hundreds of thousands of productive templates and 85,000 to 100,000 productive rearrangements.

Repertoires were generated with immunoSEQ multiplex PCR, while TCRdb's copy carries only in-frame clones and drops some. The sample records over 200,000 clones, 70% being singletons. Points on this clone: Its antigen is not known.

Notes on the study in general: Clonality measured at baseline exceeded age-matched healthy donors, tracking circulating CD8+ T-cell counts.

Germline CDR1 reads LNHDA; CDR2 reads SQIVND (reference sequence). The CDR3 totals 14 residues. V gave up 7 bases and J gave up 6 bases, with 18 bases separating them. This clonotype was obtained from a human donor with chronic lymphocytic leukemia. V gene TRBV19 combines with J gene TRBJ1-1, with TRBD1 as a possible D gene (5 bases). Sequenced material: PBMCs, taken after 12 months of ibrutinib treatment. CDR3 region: CASTGWGVRAEAFF. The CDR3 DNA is TGTGCCAGTACCGGTTGGGGGGTGCGGGCTGAAGCTTTCTTT.